This T cell receptor (beta chain) came from a study of cytomegalovirus exposure and HLA in healthy donors. Study-level information: Caucasian-associated ancestry cluster membership applied to over 80% of around 400 genotyped donors.

Germline V CDR1 and CDR2: LNHDA, SQIVND (reference sequence). Trimming at V came to 3 bases and at J to 7 bases, leaving 10 bases not matched to a gene. The CDR3 loop spans 16 amino acids. 60 Vbeta and 13 Jbeta primers were used in PCR. Sequencing was performed with immunoSEQ multiplex PCR; in TCRdb, only in-frame clones are kept and a portion is missing. The sample table sets out around 80,000 clones. The J gene is TRBJ2-2, the V gene TRBV19; the match to TRBD1 covers 8 bases. The sequencing sample was made of PBMCs. This TCR was recovered from a boy between 10 and 17 years old in good health and CMV-seronegative. This CDR3 reads CASSIDRGPPIGELFF. CDR3 nucleotides: TGTGCCAGTAGTATTGACAGGGGCCCTCCCATCGGGGAGCTGTTTTTT. The full variable domain, with the rest looked up from reference TRBV19 and TRBJ2-2, is DGGITQSPKYLFRKEGQNVTLSCEQNLNHDAMYWYRQDPGQGLRLIYYSQIVNDFQKGDIAEGYSVSREKKESFPLTVTSAQKNPTAFYLCASSIDRGPPIGELFFGEGSRLTVL.